Below, 3 T cell receptor beta chains from the same sample are listed, as sequenced in a study of T cell responses to AZD1222 COVID-19 vaccine (dated by TCRdb to the early 2020s). The time point label for this specimen denotes: about 28 days (+/-7) after the second vaccine dose. Receptor libraries were prepared by the immunoSEQ multiplex PCR assay. TCRdb limited this immuneACCESS table to in-frame rearrangements with V and J called. A share of clones is missing; checked studies link under half to unresolved V genes, and the rest is unexplained. This sample lists fewer than 110,000 clones; approximately 90% were detected once. Jointly, the top ten make up approximately 5.6% of the sample. The source material was peripheral blood, sampled 28 days after the second AZD1222 dose. The receptors stem from an adult who received the AZD1222 COVID-19 vaccine.

CDR3: CASSLFPGETQYF. As DNA, the CDR3 is TGCGCCAGCAGCTTGTTCCCGGGTGAGACCCAGTACTTC. The chain employs TRBV5-1 and TRBJ2-5, with D hard to call. CDR1 is SGHRS, CDR2 YFSETQ, per germline. Trimming left V 1 base short and J 5 bases short, with 9 bases between. This CDR3 has 13 amino acids.

The rearrangement uses TRBV9 and TRBJ2-7, with a possible D match to TRBD2 (6 bases). The CDR3 is made up of 14 amino acids. Germline loops: CDR1 SGDLS, CDR2 YYNGEE. The V end lost 0 bases, the J end lost 3 bases, and 10 bases lay between the germline ends. The CDR3 bases are TGTGCCAGCAGCGTAGACGGGAGCGGCTACGAGCAGTACTTC. Translation gives CASSVDGSGYEQYF.

This sequence joins TRBV6-2 or TRBV6-3 and TRBJ1-2, with D hard to call. The CDR3 runs to 13 residues. Trimming stripped 6 bases from V and 3 bases from J, with 11 bases between. Germline-derived CDR1 and CDR2 are MNHEY and SVGEGT. This CDR3 reads CASSPETYYGYTF. The CDR3 coding sequence is TGTGCCAGCAGCCCTGAGACATACTATGGCTACACCTTC.